The 31 T cell receptor beta chains below come from one sample, sequenced in a study of blood T cells in healthy people across ages. It was with a sample-barcoded 5' primer and a J-beta primer mix that a second PCR of roughly 7 to 12 cycles was run. Each CDR3 protein is one row after TCRdb ran MiXCR on the 5' RACE reads. The table shows hundreds of thousands of distinct CDR3 sequences, with 56% occurring only once. What was sequenced was blood. The receptors here all came from a middle-aged man in good health.

The chain has TRBV18 and TRBJ2-1; 9 positions agree with TRBD1. CDR1 and CDR2 from the germline V gene are KGHSH and LQKENI. Trimming at V came to 2 bases and at J to 8 bases, leaving 16 bases not matched to a gene. This CDR3 contains 18 residues. In nucleotides, the CDR3 is TGTGCCAGCTCACCAAACGACCCCGGGACAGGGTGGATGGATGAGCAGTTCTTC. The encoded protein is CASSPNDPGTGWMDEQFF.

This clonotype was picked up many times. This chain joins TRBV7-2 and TRBJ2-7; D is perhaps TRBD1 (7 bases). Germline V gene data show CDR1 as SGHTA and CDR2 as FQGNSA. The germline V and J ends were trimmed by 2 bases and 2 bases, with 10 bases remaining between them. This CDR3 has 14 amino acids. CDR3 protein: CASSLPGGTYEQYF. CDR3 DNA sequence: TGTGCCAGCAGCTTACCAGGGGGGACCTACGAGCAGTACTTC.

This chain uses TRBV6-6 with TRBJ2-1; D call uncertain. There are 15 residues in the CDR3. Germline assignment: CDR1 MNHNY and CDR2 SVGAGI (reference sequence). V was cut by 0 bases and J by 6 bases, with 12 bases left in between. CDR3 in amino acids: CASSYSGLSGNEQFF. In nucleotides, the CDR3 is TGTGCCAGCAGTTACTCGGGCTTGTCGGGCAATGAGCAGTTCTTC.

The sample holds many counts of this clonotype. V and J are TRBV5-1 and TRBJ2-3, with 7 bases lining up with TRBD1. The germline V gene has CDR1 SGHRS and CDR2 YFSETQ. V trimming: 1 base; J trimming: 5 bases; junction bases outside the gene matches: 4. This CDR3 spans 14 amino acids. Here the CDR3 reads CASSLRGGRDTQYF. In DNA, the CDR3 is TGCGCCAGCAGCTTGAGAGGGGGCCGAGATACGCAGTATTTT.

This rearrangement joins TRBV7-9 to TRBJ2-5; no definite D call. The CDR3 extends over 14 amino acids. Germline assignment: CDR1 SEHNR and CDR2 FQNEAQ (reference sequence). V shed 7 bases and J shed 1 base, with 13 bases lying between them. CDR3 loop: CASNPGRAQETQYF. The CDR3 bases are TGTGCCAGCAACCCCGGTCGGGCCCAAGAGACCCAGTACTTC.

This clonotype was recorded many times. The rearrangement links TRBV6-2 or TRBV6-3 to TRBJ2-1; 10 bases match TRBD1. The ends lost 5 bases at V and 4 bases at J; junction bases unmatched: 5. This CDR3 contains 15 residues. Germline CDR1 MNHEY, CDR2 SVGEGT. This CDR3 reads CASSPGTGDYNEQFF. DNA of the CDR3: TGTGCCAGCAGTCCCGGGACAGGGGATTACAATGAGCAGTTCTTC.

In regard to this clonotype: This could be a read error, since a much larger clone is one nucleotide away. The V and J genes are TRBV13 and TRBJ2-7, with unresolved D. Deletions cut 5 bases from V and 2 bases from J, with 13 bases between. The V gene's germline CDR1 is PRHDT and CDR2 FYEKMQ (reference sequence). The CDR3 has 14 amino acids. The CDR3 nucleotides are TGTGCCAGCAGCCTCGACGGGCAGGCCTACGAGCAGTACTTC. It encodes CASSLDGQAYEQYF.

This clonotype was seen a few times. With a much larger clone just one base away, this may be a read error. This chain joins TRBV27 and TRBJ2-1; no firm D call. The CDR3 is 15 residues long. Trimming cost V 2 bases and J 0 bases, with 8 bases left between them. Germline V gene sequence: CDR1 MNHEY, CDR2 SMNVEV (reference sequence). CDR3 coding DNA: TGTGCCAGCAGTTTAGCGGTCAGCTCCTACAATGAGCAGTTCTTC. This codes for CASSLAVSSYNEQFF.

V and J are TRBV7-2 and TRBJ2-1, with D possibly matching TRBD2 (6 bases). Judging by the DNA end, TRBJ2-7 fits better; the J call may be wrong. The CDR3 totals 16 residues. The germline CDR1 and CDR2 sequences are SGHTA and FQGNSA. CDR3 loop: CASSLSAGRSYNEQYF. Here the CDR3 DNA reads TGTGCCAGCAGCTTATCAGCGGGTCGCTCCTACAATGAGCAGTACTTC.

This clonotype has only one observation. The V call is TRBV7-2, the J call TRBJ2-3; no definite D call. Germline V gives CDR1 SGHTA, CDR2 FQGNSA. V was pared by 3 bases and J by 6 bases, with 7 bases between. The CDR3 covers 12 residues. CDR3 in amino acids: CASSFFGDTQYF. The DNA of the CDR3 is TGTGCCAGCAGCTTTTTTGGTGATACGCAGTATTTT. Full variable domain (outside the CDR3, taken from reference TRBV7-2 and TRBJ2-3): GAGVSQSPSNKVTEKGKDVELRCDPISGHTALYWYRQSLGQGLEFLIYFQGNSAPDKSGLPSDRFSAERTGGSVSTLTIQRTQQEDSAVYLCASSFFGDTQYFGPGTRLTVL.

This chain uses TRBV20-1 with TRBJ2-4, with a tentative D call TRBD2 (7 bases). Trimming pared 2 bases from V and 4 bases from J, leaving 15 bases between. Germline-derived CDR1 and CDR2 are DFQATT and SNEGSKA (reference sequence). The CDR3 has 15 residues. CDR3 nucleotides: TGCAGTGCTAGACATACACAGGGACTAAAAAACATTCAGTACTTC. As protein: CSARHTQGLKNIQYF.

This clonotype was detected a few times. V gene TRBV6-5 combines with J gene TRBJ2-3, with D hard to call. CDR1 is MNHEY, CDR2 SVGAGI, per germline. V lost 2 bases to trimming and J lost 6 bases, with 3 bases between them. The CDR3 sequence is 11 residues long. The CDR3 nucleotides are TGTGCCAGCAGTTACGTGGATACGCAGTATTTT. Its protein product is CASSYVDTQYF.

This clonotype came up many times. J is TRBJ2-1 and V is TRBV10-3; 7 bases fit TRBD1. After removal of 4 bases from V and 7 bases from J, the junction contained 4 bases not matched to a gene. This CDR3 comprises 13 residues. Looked up from germline, CDR1 is ENHRY and CDR2 is SYGVKD. The DNA for the CDR3 is TGTGCCATCAGTGGGGACAGAGAGAATGAGCAGTTCTTC. This codes for CAISGDRENEQFF.

This sequence joins TRBV28 and TRBJ2-7; a weak D match, TRBD2 (7 bases). There are 15 residues in the CDR3. Trimming removed 7 bases from V and 2 bases from J, with 18 bases in between. The germline V gene has CDR1 MDHEN and CDR2 SYDVKM. The CDR3 here is CASMGGPTGAYEQYF. DNA for the CDR3: TGTGCCAGCATGGGGGGGCCCACGGGCGCCTACGAGCAGTACTTC.

The gene calls are TRBV20-1 and TRBJ2-7; 9 bases line up with TRBD2. V trimming: 6 bases; J trimming: 2 bases; junction bases outside the gene matches: 8. The CDR3 totals 14 residues. Per germline, CDR1 DFQATT and CDR2 SNEGSKA (reference sequence). The CDR3 reads CSASGREGTYEQYF. The CDR3 region has the DNA TGCAGTGCCAGCGGGCGGGAGGGTACCTACGAGCAGTACTTC.

This clonotype was detected a few times. The gene calls are TRBV2 and TRBJ2-5, with 9 nucleotides matching TRBD1. CDR1 and CDR2 from the germline V gene are SNHLY and FYNNEI. The CDR3 consists of 15 residues. J was trimmed by 5 bases and V by 3 bases; bases with no gene match: 7. The CDR3 nucleotides are TGTGCCAGCAGTGATCTAGGACAGGGGAGGGAGACCCAGTACTTC. It is translated as CASSDLGQGRETQYF.

The V call is TRBV5-1, the J call TRBJ1-4; D gene ambiguous. Trimming cost V 0 bases and J 1 base, with 10 bases left between them. Per germline, CDR1 SGHRS and CDR2 YFSETQ. The CDR3 length is 16 residues. CDR3 residues: CASSLGGDLTNEKLFF. Written as DNA, the CDR3 is TGCGCCAGCAGCTTGGGTGGGGATTTAACTAATGAAAAACTGTTTTTT.

V is TRBV7-2 and J is TRBJ2-7; 12 bases match TRBD2. Looked up from germline, CDR1 is SGHTA and CDR2 is FQGNSA. The CDR3 spans 15 residues. V shed 5 bases, J shed 0 bases, and the junction held 2 bases outside the gene matches. CDR3 in DNA: TGTGCCAGCAGCGTACTAGCGGGAGGCTCCTACGAGCAGTACTTC. This encodes CASSVLAGGSYEQYF.

The chain carries TRBV11-2 and TRBJ2-4, with 9 bases that match TRBD1. CDR1 and CDR2 from the germline V gene are SGHAT and FQNNGV. V lost 1 base to trimming and J lost 0 bases; unmatched junction nucleotides: 4. The CDR3 loop spans 17 amino acids. The CDR3 loop is CASSLVGTGIAKNIQYF. CDR3 sequence (DNA): TGTGCCAGCAGCTTAGTCGGGACAGGGATAGCCAAAAACATTCAGTACTTC.

This rearrangement joins TRBV25-1 to TRBJ1-6; 9 bases are a match to TRBD1. Germline lookup yields CDR1 MGHDK and CDR2 SYGVNS. After removal of 0 bases from V and 8 bases from J, the junction contained 5 bases not matched to a gene. The CDR3 runs to 16 residues. The CDR3 DNA is TGTGCCAGCAGTGAATATCTGGGACAGGGTTATTCACCCCTCCACTTT. Translation: CASSEYLGQGYSPLHF.

This clonotype was counted many times. The chain has TRBV6-2 or TRBV6-3 and TRBJ2-6; D gene uncertain. Trimming cost V 5 bases and J 2 bases, with 13 bases left between them. The CDR3 is made up of 16 amino acids. Germline values: CDR1 MNHEY, CDR2 SVGEGT. CDR3 DNA sequence: TGTGCCAGCAGTCCGGGCCTCGGACCTGGGGCCAACGTCCTGACTTTC. It specifies CASSPGLGPGANVLTF.

The chain employs TRBV9 and TRBJ2-7, with TRBD2 matching 12 bases. The CDR3 consists of 16 residues. Looked up from germline, CDR1 is SGDLS and CDR2 is YYNGEE. V gave up 4 bases and J gave up 3 bases; unmatched junction bases: 8. The CDR3, as DNA: TGTGCCAGCAGCCCCCAGGCGACTAGCGGGAGCTACGAGCAGTACTTC. Protein sequence: CASSPQATSGSYEQYF.

This clonotype was seen a handful of times. The CDR3 here is CSGGLGDEQFF. In DNA form, the CDR3 reads TGCAGCGGGGGCCTTGGGGATGAGCAGTTCTTC. The chain carries TRBV29-1 and TRBJ2-1; D perhaps matches TRBD1 (5 bases). Germline CDR1 is SQVTM and CDR2 is ANQGSEA. With 7 bases removed from V and 8 bases from J, the gap between germline ends came to 12 bases. This CDR3 contains 11 residues.

V and J are TRBV3-1 and TRBJ2-1; TRBD1 matches 9 bases. The CDR3 consists of 12 residues. After removal of 5 bases from V and 15 bases from J, the junction contained 8 bases not matched to a gene. From germline, CDR1 is LGHDT and CDR2 YNNKEL (reference sequence). The CDR3 DNA is TGTGCCAGCAGCACAGGACAGGGGAAGCGGTTCTTC. Residues: CASSTGQGKRFF.

V and J are TRBV2 and TRBJ2-4, with D maybe TRBD2 (5 bases). CDR3 length: 11 amino acids. V lost 4 bases, J lost 12 bases, and 10 bases lay in between. Germline loops: CDR1 SNHLY, CDR2 FYNNEI. The CDR3 loop is CASSGRVNQYF. CDR3 nucleotide sequence: TGTGCCAGCAGTGGGCGGGTGAATCAGTACTTC. The whole variable domain, remainder taken from reference TRBV2 and TRBJ2-4, is EPEVTQTPSHQVTQMGQEVILRCVPISNHLYFYWYRQILGQKVEFLVSFYNNEISEKSEIFDDQFSVERPDGSNFTLKIRSTKLEDSAMYFCASSGRVNQYFGAGTRLSVL.

The V gene is TRBV15, the J gene TRBJ2-5, with D possibly matching TRBD1 (6 bases). V lost 5 bases and J lost 2, with 15 bases in between. Germline V lookup: CDR1 LNHNV, CDR2 YYDKDF (reference sequence). There are 15 residues in the CDR3. This CDR3 is CATSVEDSKQETQYF. The CDR3 DNA reads TGTGCCACCAGCGTAGAGGACAGCAAACAAGAGACCCAGTACTTC.

This clonotype was recorded a few times. The V gene is TRBV13, the J gene TRBJ2-3; TRBD1 matches at 9 bases. V was clipped by 5 bases and J by 5 bases; unmatched bases: 8. The V gene's germline CDR1 is PRHDT and CDR2 FYEKMQ (reference sequence). CDR3 size: 15 residues. CDR3 protein: CASSPTGQGRDTQYF. The CDR3 DNA is TGTGCCAGCAGCCCTACGGGACAGGGACGAGATACGCAGTATTTT. Using reference TRBV13 and TRBJ2-3 for the parts outside the CDR3, the full variable domain is AAGVIQSPRHLIKEKRETATLKCYPIPRHDTVYWYQQGPGQDPQFLISFYEKMQSDKGSIPDRFSAQQFSDYHSELNMSSLELGDSALYFCASSPTGQGRDTQYFGPGTRLTVL.

This clonotype was counted between two and nine times. CDR3 residues: CASSLEPQGLGEKLFF. The CDR3 DNA is TGCGCCAGCAGCTTGGAACCACAGGGTTTGGGTGAAAAACTGTTTTTT. The J gene is TRBJ1-4, the V gene TRBV5-1, with a possible D match to TRBD1 (6 bases). This CDR3 has 16 residues. V shed 0 bases and J shed 7 bases, with 16 bases lying between them. In germline, CDR1 is SGHRS, CDR2 YFSETQ.

The genes are TRBV5-1 and TRBJ2-5, with 8 bases identical to TRBD1. The CDR3 has 15 residues. The V and J ends lost 0 bases and 7 bases, in that order; junction bases with no gene match: 8. Germline CDR1 reads SGHRS; CDR2 reads YFSETQ. The CDR3: CASSLGQGNLGTQYF. CDR3 bases: TGCGCCAGCAGCTTGGGACAGGGGAACTTGGGGACCCAGTACTTC.

J is TRBJ1-2 and V is TRBV7-3; TRBD1 aligns across 7 bases. V dropped 4 bases and J dropped 8; count of bases not matched to a gene: 10. This CDR3 region has 14 residues. Germline V lookup: CDR1 SGHTA, CDR2 FQGTGA. The CDR3 coding sequence is TGTGCCAGCAGCTCGACAGGGCTCTCTGACGGCTACACCTTC. Amino acids: CASSSTGLSDGYTF.

V gene TRBV6-6 combines with J gene TRBJ2-7; tentatively, D is TRBD1 (6 bases). The CDR3 extends over 15 amino acids. Germline loops: CDR1 MNHNY, CDR2 SVGAGI (reference sequence). The V end was cut by 6 bases, the J end by 0 bases, with 15 bases between. The CDR3 is CASRNGTTLSYEQYF. In nucleotides, the CDR3 is TGTGCCAGCAGAAATGGGACAACACTCTCCTACGAGCAGTACTTC.